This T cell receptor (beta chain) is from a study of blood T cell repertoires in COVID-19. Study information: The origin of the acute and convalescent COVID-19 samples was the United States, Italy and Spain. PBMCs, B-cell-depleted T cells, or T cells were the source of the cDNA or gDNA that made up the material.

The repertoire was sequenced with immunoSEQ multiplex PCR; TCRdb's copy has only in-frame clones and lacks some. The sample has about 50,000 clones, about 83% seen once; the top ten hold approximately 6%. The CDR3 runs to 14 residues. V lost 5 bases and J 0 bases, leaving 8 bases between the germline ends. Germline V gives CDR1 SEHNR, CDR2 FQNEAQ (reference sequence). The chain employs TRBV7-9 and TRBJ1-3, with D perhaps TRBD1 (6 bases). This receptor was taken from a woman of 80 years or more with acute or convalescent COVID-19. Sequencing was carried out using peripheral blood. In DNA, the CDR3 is TGTGCCAGCAGCACAGGGTCCTCTGGAAACACCATATATTTT. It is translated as CASSTGSSGNTIYF.